Listed below are T cell receptor beta chains from one sample, sequenced in a study of beta chain features in type 1 diabetes. Profiled with immunoSEQ multiplex PCR; TCRdb holds only in-frame clones, not every one. Of 600,000 to 750,000 clones listed, roughly 12% are singletons. Sequencing used naive CD4+ T cells from blood. These receptors all come from a man aged 25 to 45 with type 1 diabetes. CDR3s include the opening cysteine and the closing phenylalanine or tryptophan. D genes are given only for firm matches. The size field is filled for only some rows; it gives once, few, many or a size class.

j_call | clone_size | v_call | d_call | cdr3_nt | cdr3_aa
TRBJ1-2 | few | TRBV30 | - | TGTGCCTGGAGTGTAAATTGGGGTGGCTACACCTTC | CAWSVNWGGYTF
TRBJ1-5 | - | TRBV19 | - | TGTGCCAGTGGCGCGGGGCCCCAGCATTTT | CASGAGPQHF
TRBJ2-3 | - | TRBV19 | - | TGTGCCAGTAGTATATCTAGAGGTGGCACAGATACGCAGTATTTT | CASSISRGGTDTQYF
TRBJ2-7 | few | TRBV18 | - | TGTGCCAGCTCATCAGGAGAATACGAGCAGTACTTC | CASSSGEYEQYF
TRBJ1-6 | few | TRBV7-9 | - | TGTGCCAGCAGCTTTTACAGGGATCCACCCCTCCACTTT | CASSFYRDPPLHF
TRBJ1-1 | - | TRBV9 | - | TGTGCCAGCAGCCTGACCCCAGGCCCCATGAACACTGAAGCTTTCTTT | CASSLTPGPMNTEAFF
TRBJ1-1 | few | TRBV25-1 | - | TGTGCCAGCAGTGAATCCCGACTGAGCATGAACACTGAAGCTTTCTTT | CASSESRLSMNTEAFF
TRBJ2-3 | - | TRBV11-1 | - | TGTGCCAGCAGCCTCGGGCAGCCAGGCACAGATACGCAGTATTTT | CASSLGQPGTDTQYF
TRBJ2-7 | - | TRBV2 | TRBD1 | TGTGCCAGCAGTGAAGAACAGGGGTTTTACGAGCAGTACTTC | CASSEEQGFYEQYF
TRBJ2-1 | few | TRBV7-2 | - | TGTGCCAGCAGCCCGCGAGGGGGGAGCTCCTACAATGAGCAGTTCTTC | CASSPRGGSSYNEQFF
TRBJ2-7 | - | TRBV28 | TRBD1 | TGTGCCAGCAGTTCTGGACAGGGTGGGCCCTACGAGCAGTACTTC | CASSSGQGGPYEQYF
TRBJ1-5 | - | TRBV15 | - | TGTGCCACCAGCAGGAAAAAGGACTGGACCAATCAGCCCCAGCATTTT | CATSRKKDWTNQPQHF
TRBJ1-1 | - | TRBV29-1 | TRBD1 | TGCAGCGTAGGATGGACAGGGGAAAACACTGAAGCTTTCTTT | CSVGWTGENTEAFF
TRBJ2-2 | few | TRBV4-3 | - | TGCGCCAGCAGCCAAGATCAGACTAGAGGAACCGGGGAGCTGTTTTTT | CASSQDQTRGTGELFF
TRBJ2-7 | few | TRBV5-6 | TRBD1 | TGTGCCAGCAGCTTGCTCGGGACAGGGGCTTACGAGCAGTACTTC | CASSLLGTGAYEQYF
TRBJ1-2 | - | TRBV11-2 | - | TGTGCCAGCAGCCCAGACAGTAACTATGGCTACACCTTC | CASSPDSNYGYTF
TRBJ2-5 | - | TRBV6-1 | - | TGTGCCAGCAGTACCCGGTCAGGAAAGCAAGAGACCCAGTACTTC | CASSTRSGKQETQYF
TRBJ2-1 | - | TRBV28 | - | TGTGCCAGCAGTTCCGGGACGCCGGGGCGGCAGTTCTTC | CASSSGTPGRQFF
TRBJ2-1 | - | TRBV18 | TRBD2 | TGTGCCAGCTCACCGTTCAGGGAGGGCTACAATGAGCAGTTCTTC | CASSPFREGYNEQFF
TRBJ1-5 | - | TRBV4-2 | - | TGTGCCAGCAGCCATGGTACGGCAGGGAATCAGCCCCAGCATTTT | CASSHGTAGNQPQHF
TRBJ1-5 | - | TRBV6-1 | - | TGTGCCAGCAGTGGCGAAAAGAGACAGCCCCAGCATTTT | CASSGEKRQPQHF
TRBJ2-7 | - | TRBV6-5 | - | TGTGCCAGCACCTCCGCAGGAGCGACAGAGCAGTACTTC | CASTSAGATEQYF
TRBJ1-2 | few | TRBV5-4 | - | TGTGCCAGCAGACCTAGCCTTATTAACGAGAATGGCTACACCTTC | CASRPSLINENGYTF
TRBJ2-5 | - | TRBV10-3 | TRBD2 | TGTGCCATCAGGGGGACTAGCGGGTCCCAAGAGACCCAGTACTTC | CAIRGTSGSQETQYF
TRBJ2-3 | - | TRBV7-9 | - | TGTGCCAGCAGCTACATGGGAGATACGCAGTATTTT | CASSYMGDTQYF
TRBJ2-5 | - | TRBV18 | - | TGTGCCAGCTCAAACTCGGGGGAACAGACCCAGTACTTC | CASSNSGEQTQYF
TRBJ1-2 | - | TRBV30 | - | TGTGCCTGGAGTCCCTTACCACCGACAGGCTATGGCTACACCTTC | CAWSPLPPTGYGYTF
TRBJ2-1 | few | TRBV18 | - | TGTGCCAGCACTCCCTTCACAGGGAACCCCTACAATGAGCAGTTCTTC | CASTPFTGNPYNEQFF
TRBJ2-2 | - | TRBV7-9 | TRBD1 | TGTGCCAGCAGCTTCACCGGGACAGGAAAAACCGGGGAGCTGTTTTTT | CASSFTGTGKTGELFF